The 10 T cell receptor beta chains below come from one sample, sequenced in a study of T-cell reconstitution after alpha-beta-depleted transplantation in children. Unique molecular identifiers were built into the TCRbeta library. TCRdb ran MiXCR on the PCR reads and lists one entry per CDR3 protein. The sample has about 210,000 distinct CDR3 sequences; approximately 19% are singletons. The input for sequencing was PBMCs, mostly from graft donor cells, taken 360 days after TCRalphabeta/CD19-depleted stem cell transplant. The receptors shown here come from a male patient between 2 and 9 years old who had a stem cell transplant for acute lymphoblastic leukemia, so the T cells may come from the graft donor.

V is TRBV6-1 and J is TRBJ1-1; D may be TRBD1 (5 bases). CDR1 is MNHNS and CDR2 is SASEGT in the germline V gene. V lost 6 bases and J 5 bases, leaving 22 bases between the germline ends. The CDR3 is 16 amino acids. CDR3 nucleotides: TGTGCCAGCAGCCCTCCTCGCAGGGAGCGGCGGACTGAAGCTTTCTTT. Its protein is CASSPPRRERRTEAFF.

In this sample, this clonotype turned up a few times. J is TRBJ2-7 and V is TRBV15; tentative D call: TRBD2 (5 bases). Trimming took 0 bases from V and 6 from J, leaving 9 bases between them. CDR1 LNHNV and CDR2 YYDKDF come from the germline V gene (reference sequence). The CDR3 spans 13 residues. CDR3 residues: CATSRDTGSEQYF. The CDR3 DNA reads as TGTGCCACCAGCAGAGACACGGGAAGCGAGCAGTACTTC.

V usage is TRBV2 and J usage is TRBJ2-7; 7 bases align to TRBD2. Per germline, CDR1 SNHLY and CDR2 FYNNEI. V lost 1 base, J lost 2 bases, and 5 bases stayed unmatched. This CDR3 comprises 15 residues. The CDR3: CASSEGGSGTYEQYF. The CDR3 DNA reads TGTGCCAGCAGTGAAGGCGGGAGTGGTACCTACGAGCAGTACTTC.

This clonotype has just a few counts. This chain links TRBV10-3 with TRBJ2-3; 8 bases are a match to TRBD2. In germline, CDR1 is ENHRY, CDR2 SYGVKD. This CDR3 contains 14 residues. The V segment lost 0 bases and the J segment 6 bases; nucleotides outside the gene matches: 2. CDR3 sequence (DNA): TGTGCCATCAGTGAGTCGGGACTAGAGGATACGCAGTATTTT. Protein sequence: CAISESGLEDTQYF.

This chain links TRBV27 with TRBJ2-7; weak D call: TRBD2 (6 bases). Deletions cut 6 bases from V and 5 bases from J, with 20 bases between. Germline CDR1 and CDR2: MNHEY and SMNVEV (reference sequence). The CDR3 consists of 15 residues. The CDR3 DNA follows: TGTGCCAGCAGACCTCCTGGGGAGGTAATCAACGAGCAGTACTTC. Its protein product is CASRPPGEVINEQYF.

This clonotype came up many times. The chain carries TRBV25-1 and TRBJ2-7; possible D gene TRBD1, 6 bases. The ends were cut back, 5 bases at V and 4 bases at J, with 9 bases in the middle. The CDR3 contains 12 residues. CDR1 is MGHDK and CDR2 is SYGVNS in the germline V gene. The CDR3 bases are TGTGCCAGCAGTTGGACAGCGTACGAGCAGTACTTC. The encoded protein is CASSWTAYEQYF.

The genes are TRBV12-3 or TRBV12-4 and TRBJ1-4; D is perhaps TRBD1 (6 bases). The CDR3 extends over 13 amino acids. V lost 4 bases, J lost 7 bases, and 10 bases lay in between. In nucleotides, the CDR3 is TGTGCCAGCAGTTCCACAGGGATTGAAAAACTGTTTTTT. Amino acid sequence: CASSSTGIEKLFF.

This CDR3 is CASSLVLTSGTDTQYF. The CDR3 nucleotides read TGTGCCAGCAGCTTAGTATTAACTAGCGGCACAGATACGCAGTATTTT. This chain uses TRBV7-2 with TRBJ2-3, with 7 bases identical to TRBD2. The CDR3 is 16 residues long. Trimming took 1 base from V and 1 from J; bases not matched to a gene: 5. The germline CDR1 and CDR2 sequences are SGHTA and FQGNSA.

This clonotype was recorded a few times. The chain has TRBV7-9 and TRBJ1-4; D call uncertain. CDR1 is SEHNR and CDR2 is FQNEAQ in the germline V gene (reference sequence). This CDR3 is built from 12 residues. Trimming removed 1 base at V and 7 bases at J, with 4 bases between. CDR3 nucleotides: TGTGCCAGCAGCTTAGAAGGTGAAAAACTGTTTTTT. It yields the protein CASSLEGEKLFF.

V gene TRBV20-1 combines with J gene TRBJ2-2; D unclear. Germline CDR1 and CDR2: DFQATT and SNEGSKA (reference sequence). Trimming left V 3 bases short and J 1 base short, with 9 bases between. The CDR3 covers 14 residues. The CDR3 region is CSARFPGNTGELFF. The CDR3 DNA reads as TGCAGTGCTAGGTTTCCGGGGAACACCGGGGAGCTGTTTTTT.